These 28 T cell receptor beta chains originate from one sample sequenced in a study of blood T cell repertoires in COVID-19. Clones were sequenced by immunoSEQ multiplex PCR, and TCRdb holds only the in-frame ones, with some missing. The table includes a few hundred thousand clones, 85% detected once. Sample: PBMCs or T cells enriched from blood (not recorded which). All receptors come from a woman in her forties or fifties who had recovered from COVID-19.

The chain uses TRBV4-2 and TRBJ2-1; tentatively, D is TRBD2 (7 bases). Germline V CDR1 and CDR2: LGHNA, YNFKEQ. With 7 bases removed from V and 10 bases from J, the gap between germline ends came to 14 bases. This CDR3 is 12 amino acids long. The CDR3 protein is CASKRGGGEQFF. CDR3 bases: TGTGCCAGCAAAAGGGGGGGAGGGGAGCAGTTCTTC.

The rearrangement links TRBV30 to TRBJ1-3; D perhaps matches TRBD1 (5 bases). The CDR3 contains 15 residues. V was clipped by 5 bases and J by 0 bases, with 14 bases between them. Germline V lookup: CDR1 GTSNPN, CDR2 SVGIG (reference sequence). CDR3 bases: TGTGCCTGGGGAACAGGTTTGAGCTCTGGAAACACCATATATTTT. This codes for CAWGTGLSSGNTIYF.

This chain connects TRBV7-7 to TRBJ2-2; 7 positions agree with TRBD1. CDR1 and CDR2 from the germline V gene are SSHAT and FNYEAQ (reference sequence). The CDR3 is 15 residues long. Trimming removed 6 bases from V and 0 bases from J; junction bases left unmatched: 4. CDR3 nucleotides: TGTGCCAGCAGTCCGGGACAGTCGAACACCGGGGAGCTGTTTTTT. Translation gives CASSPGQSNTGELFF.

This chain links TRBV5-6 with TRBJ2-4, with 8 bases lining up with TRBD1. V lost 3 bases, J lost 7 bases, and 6 bases stayed unmatched. The CDR3 runs 14 residues. The V gene's germline CDR1 is SGHDT and CDR2 YYEEEE. The CDR3 DNA follows: TGTGCCAGCAGCTGGACAGGGTTAGGTAACATTCAGTACTTC. This gives the protein CASSWTGLGNIQYF.

The chain has TRBV6-2 or TRBV6-3 and TRBJ2-5; the D gene is possibly TRBD1 (7 bases). The length of the CDR3 is 18 residues. The V gene lost 4 bases and the J gene lost 5 bases, with 26 bases spanning the gap. The germline V gene encodes CDR1 MNHEY and CDR2 SVGEGT. This CDR3 reads CASSFGVQGGTRLETQYF. The CDR3 bases are TGTGCCAGCAGTTTCGGGGTGCAGGGGGGTACGAGGCTGGAGACCCAGTACTTC.

This chain joins TRBV27 and TRBJ1-5, with TRBD1 matching over 11 bases. This CDR3 region has 15 residues. Germline trimming cut 6 bases from V and 6 bases from J; bases unmatched to any gene: 7. From germline, CDR1 is MNHEY and CDR2 SMNVEV (reference sequence). The CDR3 loop is CASSRGQGAGQPQHF. The CDR3 bases are TGTGCCAGCAGCAGAGGACAGGGGGCCGGTCAGCCCCAGCATTTT.

This clone showed up just a few times. J is TRBJ2-3 and V is TRBV11-2; a possible D gene is TRBD2 (6 bases). CDR3 length: 16 amino acids. V lost 5 bases and J lost 0, with 15 bases in between. Looked up from germline, CDR1 is SGHAT and CDR2 is FQNNGV. The CDR3 region is CASSPPRAGSTDTQYF. In DNA, the CDR3 is TGTGCCAGCAGCCCACCGCGGGCGGGGAGCACAGATACGCAGTATTTT.

V gene TRBV19 combines with J gene TRBJ2-5, with D possibly matching TRBD1 (6 bases). Deletions cut 1 base from V and 5 bases from J, with 14 bases between. The germline CDR1 and CDR2 sequences are LNHDA and SQIVND (reference sequence). This CDR3 spans 15 amino acids. CDR3 in amino acids: CASSIAQGESETQYF. The DNA for the CDR3 is TGTGCCAGTAGTATAGCACAGGGTGAAAGTGAGACCCAGTACTTC.

The chain couples TRBV5-5 to TRBJ2-7; TRBD1 aligns across 8 bases. The CDR3 spans 13 residues. CDR1 and CDR2 (germline): SGHKS, YYEKEE (reference sequence). J gave up 4 bases and V 2 bases, and 2 bases lay outside the gene matches. CDR3 sequence: CASSFQGAYEQYF. CDR3 nucleotide sequence: TGTGCCAGCAGCTTCCAGGGGGCGTACGAGCAGTACTTC.

This clone came up a few times. The chain carries TRBV9 and TRBJ1-3, with D possibly being TRBD1 (5 bases). In germline, CDR1 is SGDLS, CDR2 YYNGEE. The CDR3 has 16 amino acids. Trimming took off 4 bases at V and 4 bases at J, with 18 bases between the two ends. The CDR3 bases are TGTGCCAGCAGCCCGTGGACAATCGGCGCCGGAAACACCATATATTTT. Translated, it gives CASSPWTIGAGNTIYF.

The chain joins TRBV5-1 to TRBJ2-5, with 10 bases aligning to TRBD2. The CDR3 is made up of 15 amino acids. With 4 bases clipped from V and 2 bases from J, the junction kept 5 bases outside the gene matches. Per the germline V gene, CDR1 is SGHRS and CDR2 is YFSETQ. CDR3 residues: CASSKGLAEQETQYF. The CDR3 nucleotides read TGCGCCAGCAGCAAAGGACTAGCGGAGCAAGAGACCCAGTACTTC.

DNA for the CDR3: TGTGCCACCAGCAGAGTAGGGGATAAGGACACCGGGGAGCTGTTTTTT. This codes for CATSRVGDKDTGELFF. V is TRBV15 and J is TRBJ2-2, with D perhaps matching TRBD1 (5 bases). The ends were cut back, 1 base at V and 3 bases at J, with 12 bases in the middle. The CDR3 runs to 16 residues. Germline V gives CDR1 LNHNV, CDR2 YYDKDF (reference sequence).

V and J are TRBV24-1 and TRBJ1-5; D may be TRBD1 (6 bases). Germline V CDR1 and CDR2: KGHDR, SFDVKD. V was shortened by 4 bases and J by 9 bases, with 12 bases between the two germline ends. The CDR3 runs 13 residues. CDR3 sequence reads: CATSDRGILPQHF. CDR3 DNA sequence: TGTGCCACCAGTGACAGGGGTATTTTGCCCCAGCATTTT.

V usage is TRBV30 and J usage is TRBJ2-7; 9 bases align to TRBD2. The V and J ends lost 5 bases and 1 base, in that order; junction bases with no gene match: 6. Germline V gene sequence: CDR1 GTSNPN, CDR2 SVGIG (reference sequence). The length of the CDR3 is 14 residues. The CDR3 loop reads CAWVTSGTSYEQYF. The CDR3 nucleotides read TGTGCCTGGGTGACTAGCGGCACGTCCTACGAGCAGTACTTC.

The chain combines TRBV19 with TRBJ1-1; 10 bases map to TRBD1. Germline V CDR1 and CDR2: LNHDA, SQIVND (reference sequence). The CDR3 has 16 residues. V gave up 4 bases and J gave up 3 bases; unmatched junction bases: 8. CDR3 sequence reads: CASSTPRQGADTEAFF. CDR3 DNA sequence: TGTGCCAGTAGTACCCCTAGACAGGGGGCGGACACTGAAGCTTTCTTT.

The V gene is TRBV3-1 (or the pseudogene TRBV3-2), the J gene TRBJ1-1; 8 nucleotides align to TRBD1. The V gene end was trimmed by 4 bases and the J gene end by 4 bases; junction bases not matched to a gene: 8. In germline, CDR1 is LGHDT, CDR2 YNNKEL (reference sequence). The CDR3 contains 15 residues. The DNA for the CDR3 is TGTGCCAGCAGCCGCGGACAGGGAGGGAGCACTGAAGCTTTCTTT. Translation gives CASSRGQGGSTEAFF.

The chain employs TRBV19 and TRBJ2-5; D is perhaps TRBD2 (6 bases). From germline, CDR1 is LNHDA and CDR2 SQIVND (reference sequence). V was cut by 9 bases and J by 4 bases, with 15 bases left in between. The CDR3 has 13 amino acids. The CDR3: CASRAGGGETQYF. CDR3 DNA: TGTGCCAGCCGAGCGGGTGGGGGAGAGACCCAGTACTTC.

V and J are TRBV28 and TRBJ1-5; no clear D. Trimming removed 1 base at V and 0 bases at J, with 7 bases between. The CDR3 consists of 15 residues. Germline CDR1 is MDHEN and CDR2 is SYDVKM. CDR3: CASSLYLLSNQPQHF. The DNA of the CDR3 is TGTGCCAGCAGTTTATATCTCCTTAGCAATCAGCCCCAGCATTTT.

The chain couples TRBV11-2 to TRBJ2-5; 12 bases are a match to TRBD2. The CDR3 is 17 residues long. Trimming removed 4 bases from V and 7 bases from J; junction bases left unmatched: 13. The germline V gene encodes CDR1 SGHAT and CDR2 FQNNGV. The CDR3 is CASSSPETASGRGTQYF. DNA of the CDR3: TGTGCCAGCAGCTCTCCCGAAACGGCTAGCGGGAGGGGGACCCAGTACTTC.

The rearrangement uses TRBV11-2 and TRBJ1-2; D remains ambiguous. The CDR3 sequence is 15 residues long. The germline V gene has CDR1 SGHAT and CDR2 FQNNGV. With 0 bases removed from V and 4 bases from J, the gap between germline ends came to 12 bases. The DNA of the CDR3 is TGTGCCAGCAGCTTAGATACTTTAACTATCTATGGCTACACCTTC. Translation gives CASSLDTLTIYGYTF.

The count of this clone is one. The J gene is TRBJ1-1, the V gene TRBV11-2, with unresolved D. The V gene lost 5 bases and the J gene lost 4 bases, with 11 bases spanning the gap. The CDR3 extends over 13 amino acids. Germline CDR1 reads SGHAT; CDR2 reads FQNNGV. CDR3 loop: CASSPGLPTEAFF. CDR3 bases: TGTGCCAGCAGCCCAGGCCTGCCCACTGAAGCTTTCTTT.

This chain links TRBV19 with TRBJ2-1; the match to TRBD2 covers 10 bases. V shed 3 bases, J shed 1 base, and the junction held 9 bases outside the gene matches. Germline V CDR1 and CDR2: LNHDA, SQIVND (reference sequence). The CDR3 extends over 18 amino acids. CDR3 in DNA: TGTGCCAGTAGTATCAACCTAGCGGGAGCCTGGTCCTACAATGAGCAGTTCTTC. It is translated as CASSINLAGAWSYNEQFF.

V is TRBV9 and J is TRBJ1-2; D perhaps matches TRBD1 (6 bases). Trimming left V 0 bases short and J 4 bases short, with 16 bases between. This CDR3 spans 16 amino acids. Per the germline V gene, CDR1 is SGDLS and CDR2 is YYNGEE. The CDR3 sequence: CASSVAERGQGYGYTF. CDR3 nucleotide sequence: TGTGCCAGCAGCGTAGCGGAGCGGGGGCAAGGCTATGGCTACACCTTC.

This clone was counted a single time. The genes are TRBV28 and TRBJ2-7; 7 bases agree with TRBD2. Germline CDR1 MDHEN, CDR2 SYDVKM. The CDR3 totals 15 residues. V lost 6 bases to trimming and J lost 5 bases; unmatched junction nucleotides: 13. CDR3 in DNA: TGTGCCAGCAGGAAAAACATGGGGGGGAAGGACGAGCAGTACTTC. Amino acids: CASRKNMGGKDEQYF.

This clone appeared once. The rearrangement links TRBV19 to TRBJ1-4; possibly TRBD1 for D (6 bases). Germline-derived CDR1 and CDR2 are LNHDA and SQIVND (reference sequence). The CDR3 is 14 amino acids. The ends were cut back, 8 bases at V and 4 bases at J, with 14 bases in the middle. CDR3 sequence reads: CASQNRAGNEKLFF. CDR3 coding DNA: TGTGCCAGTCAAAACAGGGCCGGTAATGAAAAACTGTTTTTT.

This clone was counted between two and nine times. This chain connects TRBV4-1 to TRBJ1-6; TRBD1 matches at 7 bases. There are 16 residues in the CDR3. Germline loops: CDR1 MGHRA, CDR2 YSYEKL. J gave up 10 bases and V 2 bases, and 11 bases lay outside the gene matches. The DNA for the CDR3 is TGCGCCAGCAGCCAATCCCCGACAGGGTATGGATCACCCCTCCACTTT. It encodes CASSQSPTGYGSPLHF.

The gene calls are TRBV7-9 and TRBJ2-1; tentatively, D is TRBD2 (6 bases). The CDR3 is 15 amino acids. Germline-derived CDR1 and CDR2 are SEHNR and FQNEAQ (reference sequence). V gave up 1 base and J gave up 8 bases, with 15 bases separating them. Written as DNA, the CDR3 is TGTGCCAGCAGCTTAGTTCTCTTGGAGGGTGATGAGCAGTTCTTC. It codes for CASSLVLLEGDEQFF. Full variable domain (remainder filled in from reference TRBV7-9 and TRBJ2-1): DTGVSQNPRHKITKRGQNVTFRCDPISEHNRLYWYRQTLGQGPEFLTYFQNEAQLEKSRLLSDRFSAERPKGSFSTLEIQRTEQGDSAMYLCASSLVLLEGDEQFFGPGTRLTVL.

This chain uses TRBV7-9 with TRBJ2-5; D may be TRBD2 (5 bases). Trimming pared 5 bases from V and 5 bases from J, leaving 18 bases between. This CDR3 spans 15 amino acids. Germline CDR1 and CDR2: SEHNR and FQNEAQ (reference sequence). The CDR3 loop is CASSPAGTSLETQYF. Written as DNA, the CDR3 is TGTGCCAGCAGCCCGGCGGGCACCTCACTGGAGACCCAGTACTTC.